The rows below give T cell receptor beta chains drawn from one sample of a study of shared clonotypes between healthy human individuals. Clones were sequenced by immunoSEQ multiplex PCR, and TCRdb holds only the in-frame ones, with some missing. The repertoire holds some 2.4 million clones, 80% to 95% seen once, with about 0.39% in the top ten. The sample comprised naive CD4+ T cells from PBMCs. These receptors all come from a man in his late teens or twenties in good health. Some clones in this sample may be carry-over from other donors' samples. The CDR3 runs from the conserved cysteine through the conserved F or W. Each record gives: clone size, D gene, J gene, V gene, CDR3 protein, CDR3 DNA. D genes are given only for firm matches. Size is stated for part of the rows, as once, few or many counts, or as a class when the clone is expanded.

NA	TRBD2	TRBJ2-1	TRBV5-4	CASSFLGTSSYNEQFF	TGTGCCAGCAGTTTCCTGGGGACTAGTAGCTACAATGAGCAGTTCTTC
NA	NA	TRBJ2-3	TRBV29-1	CSVRPWQIDTQYF	TGCAGCGTCCGACCGTGGCAGATAGATACGCAGTATTTT
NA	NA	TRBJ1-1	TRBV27	CASSVRGFNTEAFF	TGTGCCAGCAGTGTACGAGGGTTTAACACTGAAGCTTTCTTT
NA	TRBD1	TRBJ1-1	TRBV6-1	CASRGTGGVTEAFF	TGTGCCAGCAGAGGGACAGGGGGCGTAACTGAAGCTTTCTTT
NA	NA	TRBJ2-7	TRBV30	CAWSEVREQYF	TGTGCCTGGAGTGAAGTGCGGGAGCAGTACTTC
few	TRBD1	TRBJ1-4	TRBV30	CAWNRQGSGNEKLFF	TGTGCCTGGAATCGACAGGGTAGCGGAAATGAAAAACTGTTTTTT
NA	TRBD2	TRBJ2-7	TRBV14	CASSQASGGSYEQYF	TGTGCCAGCAGCCAAGCTAGCGGGGGCTCCTACGAGCAGTACTTC
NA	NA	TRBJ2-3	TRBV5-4	CASSLAGAVDTDTQYF	TGTGCCAGCAGCTTGGCCGGGGCCGTCGACACAGATACGCAGTATTTT
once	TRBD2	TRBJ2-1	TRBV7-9	CASSPSLLAGGPDEQFF	TGTGCCAGCAGCCCGAGCTTACTAGCGGGAGGGCCAGATGAGCAGTTCTTC
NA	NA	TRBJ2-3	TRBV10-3	CAIRESGWERVADTQYF	TGTGCCATCAGGGAGTCGGGGTGGGAGAGAGTAGCAGATACGCAGTATTTT
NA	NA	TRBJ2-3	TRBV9	CASSVDAGLTDTQYF	TGTGCCAGCAGCGTAGATGCGGGACTCACAGATACGCAGTATTTT
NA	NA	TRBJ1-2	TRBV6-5	CASSYGGASGYTF	TGTGCCAGCAGTTACGGGGGGGCGTCTGGCTACACCTTC
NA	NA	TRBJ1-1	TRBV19	CASSGRVDTEAFF	TGTGCCAGTAGCGGCAGGGTGGACACTGAAGCTTTCTTT
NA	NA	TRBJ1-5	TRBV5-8	CASSLGARPNQPQHF	TGTGCCAGCAGCTTGGGGGCCAGGCCAAATCAGCCCCAGCATTTT
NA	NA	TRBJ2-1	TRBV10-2	CASMVEWAGYNEQFF	TGCGCCAGCATGGTCGAGTGGGCGGGATACAATGAGCAGTTCTTC
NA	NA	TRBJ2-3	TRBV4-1	CASSQVVASDTQYF	TGCGCCAGCAGCCAAGTCGTGGCATCAGATACGCAGTATTTT
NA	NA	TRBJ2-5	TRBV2	CASAGQETQYF	TGTGCCAGCGCAGGGCAAGAGACCCAGTACTTC
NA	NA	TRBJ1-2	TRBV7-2	CASSSPNYGYTF	TGTGCCAGCAGCTCCCCTAACTATGGCTACACCTTC
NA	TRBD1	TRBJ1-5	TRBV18	CASSSDRGVQPQHF	TGTGCCAGCTCGTCGGACAGGGGGGTTCAGCCCCAGCATTTT
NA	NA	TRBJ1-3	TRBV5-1	CASSISGRGVNTIYF	TGCGCCAGCAGCATCTCGGGGAGGGGTGTAAACACCATATATTTT
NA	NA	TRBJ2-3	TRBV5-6	CASSPQPRDTQYF	TGTGCCAGCAGCCCCCAACCCCGAGATACGCAGTATTTT
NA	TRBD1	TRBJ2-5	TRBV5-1	CASSFGQGGEQYF	TGCGCCAGCAGCTTCGGACAGGGGGGAGAGCAGTACTTC
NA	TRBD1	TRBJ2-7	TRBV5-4	CASSARTGPPYEQYF	TGTGCCAGCAGTGCCCGGACAGGGCCGCCCTACGAGCAGTACTTC
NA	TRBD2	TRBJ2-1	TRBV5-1	CASSLVLAGGHAEQFF	TGCGCCAGCAGCTTGGTACTAGCGGGAGGGCACGCTGAGCAGTTCTTC
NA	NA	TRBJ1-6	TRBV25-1	CASKALNNSPLHF	TGTGCCAGCAAGGCGTTAAATAATTCACCCCTCCACTTT
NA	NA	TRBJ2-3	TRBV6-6	CASSYSGGAGTDTQYF	TGTGCCAGCAGTTACTCGGGCGGAGCGGGCACAGATACGCAGTATTTT
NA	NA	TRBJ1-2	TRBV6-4	CASSLGVGYGYTF	TGTGCCAGCAGTTTAGGGGTTGGATATGGCTACACCTTC
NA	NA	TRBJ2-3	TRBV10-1	CASSDPATDTQYF	TGCGCCAGCAGTGACCCAGCTACAGATACGCAGTATTTT
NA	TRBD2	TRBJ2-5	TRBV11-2	CASSPTRTSERKYF	TGTGCCAGCAGCCCGACACGGACTAGCGAAAGAAAGTACTTC
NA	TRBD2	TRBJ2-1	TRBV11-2	CASSLFGPGGRRNEQFF	TGTGCCAGCAGCTTATTCGGTCCCGGGGGGAGACGGAATGAGCAGTTCTTC
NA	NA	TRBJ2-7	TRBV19	CASSIGTVPSGEQYF	TGTGCCAGTAGTATAGGGACAGTCCCTTCGGGGGAGCAGTACTTC
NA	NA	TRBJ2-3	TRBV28	CASSPWGSGTDTQYF	TGTGCCAGCAGCCCGTGGGGTAGCGGCACAGATACGCAGTATTTT
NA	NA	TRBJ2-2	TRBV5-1	CASSIGGRSTNTGELFF	TGCGCCAGCAGCATTGGGGGGAGGAGCACGAACACCGGGGAGCTGTTTTTT
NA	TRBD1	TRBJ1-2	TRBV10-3	CAISESQGARGYTF	TGTGCCATCAGTGAGTCACAGGGGGCGAGAGGCTACACCTTC
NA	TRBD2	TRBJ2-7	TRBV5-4	CASSQGLAADYEQYF	TGTGCCAGCAGCCAGGGACTAGCGGCAGACTACGAGCAGTACTTC
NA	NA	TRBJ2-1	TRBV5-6	CASSYDREGQGFF	TGTGCCAGCAGTTACGACCGTGAGGGGCAAGGGTTCTTC
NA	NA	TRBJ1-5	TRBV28	CASSLFGGGNQPQHF	TGTGCCAGCAGTTTATTCGGGGGGGGTAATCAGCCCCAGCATTTT
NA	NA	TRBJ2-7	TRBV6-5	CASAGTSLGSNEQYF	TGTGCCAGTGCAGGGACTTCCCTGGGCTCCAACGAGCAGTACTTC
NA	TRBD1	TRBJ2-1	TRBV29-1	CSVEGRGREQFF	TGCAGCGTTGAAGGTAGGGGGCGGGAGCAGTTCTTC
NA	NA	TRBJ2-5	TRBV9	CASAKGHDQETQYF	TGTGCCAGCGCCAAGGGACATGACCAAGAGACCCAGTACTTC
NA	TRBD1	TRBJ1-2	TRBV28	CASSPHRTGTNYGYTF	TGTGCCAGCAGTCCTCATAGGACAGGGACTAACTATGGCTACACCTTC
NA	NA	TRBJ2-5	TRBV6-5	CASSSIIRGGTQYF	TGTGCCAGCAGTTCGATTATAAGAGGAGGGACCCAGTACTTC
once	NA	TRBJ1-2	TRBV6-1	CASVGSGRYGYTF	TGTGCCAGCGTAGGGTCCGGACGTTATGGCTACACCTTC
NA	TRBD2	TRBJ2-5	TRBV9	CASSLPRLAGMETQYF	TGTGCCAGCAGCCTCCCAAGACTAGCGGGAATGGAGACCCAGTACTTC
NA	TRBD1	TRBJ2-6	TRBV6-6	CASKETGGSGANVLTF	TGTGCCAGCAAGGAGACAGGGGGATCTGGGGCCAACGTCCTGACTTTC
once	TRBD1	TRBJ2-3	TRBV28	CASSGTGTRTDTQYF	TGTGCCAGCAGTGGGACAGGGACTCGCACAGATACGCAGTATTTT
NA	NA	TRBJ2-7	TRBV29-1	CSVEGTGLGYEQYF	TGCAGCGTTGAAGGCACAGGCTTGGGCTACGAGCAGTACTTC
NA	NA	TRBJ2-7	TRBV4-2	CASSQDGASVPYEQYF	TGTGCCAGCAGCCAAGATGGGGCTAGCGTACCCTACGAGCAGTACTTC
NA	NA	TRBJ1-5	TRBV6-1	CASSGQNQPQHF	TGTGCCAGCAGTGGACAAAATCAGCCCCAGCATTTT
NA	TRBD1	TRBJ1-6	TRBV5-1	CASSLRQGASPLHF	TGCGCCAGCAGCTTGAGACAGGGGGCCTCACCCCTCCACTTT
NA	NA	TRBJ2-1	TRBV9	CASGRLSGSNEQFF	TGTGCCAGCGGTAGGCTTAGCGGTTCCAATGAGCAGTTCTTC
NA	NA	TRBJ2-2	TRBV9	CASSVFRDANTGELFF	TGTGCCAGCAGCGTATTCAGGGACGCGAACACCGGGGAGCTGTTTTTT
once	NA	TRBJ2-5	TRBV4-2	CASSQEPGETQYF	TGTGCCAGCAGCCAAGAACCAGGGGAGACCCAGTACTTC
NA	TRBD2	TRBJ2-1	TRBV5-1	CASSPLTSGNSYNEQFF	TGCGCCAGCAGCCCCCTAACTAGCGGGAACTCCTACAATGAGCAGTTCTTC
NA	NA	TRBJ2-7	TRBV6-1	CASRKGVGAYEQYF	TGTGCCAGCAGGAAAGGGGTGGGCGCCTACGAGCAGTACTTC
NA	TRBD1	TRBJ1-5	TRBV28	CASSPRDSLFQPQHF	TGTGCCAGCAGTCCCAGGGACAGCCTTTTTCAGCCCCAGCATTTT
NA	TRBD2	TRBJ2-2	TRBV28	CASRGAGGPPGELFF	TGTGCCAGCAGGGGAGCGGGAGGGCCCCCCGGGGAGCTGTTTTTT
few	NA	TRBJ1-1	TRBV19	CASMGDDSNLNTFF	TGTGCCAGTATGGGGGACGACAGTAACTTGAATACTTTCTTT
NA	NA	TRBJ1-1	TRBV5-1	CASSPGGGANTEAFF	TGCGCCAGCAGCCCGGGTGGGGGGGCTAACACTGAAGCTTTCTTT